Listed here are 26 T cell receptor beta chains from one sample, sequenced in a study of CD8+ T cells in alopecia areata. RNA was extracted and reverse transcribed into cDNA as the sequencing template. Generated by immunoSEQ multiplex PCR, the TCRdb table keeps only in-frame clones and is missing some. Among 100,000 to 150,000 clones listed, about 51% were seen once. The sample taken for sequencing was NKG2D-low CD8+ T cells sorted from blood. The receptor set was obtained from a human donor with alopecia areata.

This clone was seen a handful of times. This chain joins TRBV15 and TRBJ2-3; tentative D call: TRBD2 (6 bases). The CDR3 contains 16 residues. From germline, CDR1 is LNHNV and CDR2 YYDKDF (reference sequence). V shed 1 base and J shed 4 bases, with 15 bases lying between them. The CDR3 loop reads CATSRGGGVSADTQYF. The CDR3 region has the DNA TGTGCCACCAGCAGAGGTGGAGGGGTATCCGCAGATACGCAGTATTTT.

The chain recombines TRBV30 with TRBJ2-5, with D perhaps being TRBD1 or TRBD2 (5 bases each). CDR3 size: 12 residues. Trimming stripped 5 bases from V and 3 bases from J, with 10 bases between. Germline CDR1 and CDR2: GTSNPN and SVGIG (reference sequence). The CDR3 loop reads CAWGGAEETQYF. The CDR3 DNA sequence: TGTGCCTGGGGGGGTGCAGAAGAGACCCAGTACTTC. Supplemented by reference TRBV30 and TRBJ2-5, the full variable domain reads SQTIHQWPATLVQPVGSPLSLECTVEGTSNPNLYWYRQAAGRGLQLLFYSVGIGQISSEVPQNLSASRPQDRQFILSSKKLLLSDSGFYLCAWGGAEETQYFGPGTRLLVL.

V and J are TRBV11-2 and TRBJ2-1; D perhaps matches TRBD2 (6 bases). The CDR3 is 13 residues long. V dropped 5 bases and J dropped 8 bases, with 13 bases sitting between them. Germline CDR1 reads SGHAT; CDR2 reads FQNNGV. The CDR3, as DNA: TGTGCCAGCAGCGAGGCGGGGCCTCATGAGCAGTTCTTC. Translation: CASSEAGPHEQFF.

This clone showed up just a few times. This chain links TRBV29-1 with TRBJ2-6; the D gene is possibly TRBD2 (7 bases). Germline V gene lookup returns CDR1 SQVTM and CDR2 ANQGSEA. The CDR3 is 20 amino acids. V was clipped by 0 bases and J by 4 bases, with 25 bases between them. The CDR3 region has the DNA TGCAGCGTTGAAGATCTTCCTCCAAGCCGGGGGGCGTCCGGGGCCAACGTCCTGACTTTC. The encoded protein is CSVEDLPPSRGASGANVLTF.

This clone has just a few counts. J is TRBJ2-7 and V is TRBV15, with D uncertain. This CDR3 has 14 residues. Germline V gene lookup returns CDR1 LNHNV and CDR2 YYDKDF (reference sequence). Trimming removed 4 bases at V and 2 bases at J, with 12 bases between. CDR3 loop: CATSTQTWPYEQYF. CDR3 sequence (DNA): TGTGCCACCAGCACCCAAACGTGGCCCTACGAGCAGTACTTC.

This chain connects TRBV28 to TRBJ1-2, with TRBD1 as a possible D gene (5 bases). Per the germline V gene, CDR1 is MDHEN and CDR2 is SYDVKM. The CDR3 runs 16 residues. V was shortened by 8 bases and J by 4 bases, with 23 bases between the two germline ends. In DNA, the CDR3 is TGTGCCAGCGTAGTCCCTCAGCGGCAGGGCGGCTATGGCTACACCTTC. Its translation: CASVVPQRQGGYGYTF.

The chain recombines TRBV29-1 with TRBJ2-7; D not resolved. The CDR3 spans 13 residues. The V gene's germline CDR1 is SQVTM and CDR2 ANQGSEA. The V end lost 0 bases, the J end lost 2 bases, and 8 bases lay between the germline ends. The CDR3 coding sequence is TGCAGCGTTGAAGATTCAGAAGCCTACGAGCAGTACTTC. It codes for CSVEDSEAYEQYF.

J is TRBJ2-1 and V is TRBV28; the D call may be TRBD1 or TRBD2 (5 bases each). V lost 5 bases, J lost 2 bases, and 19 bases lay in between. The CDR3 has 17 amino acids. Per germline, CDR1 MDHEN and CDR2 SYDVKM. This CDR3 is CASSLPLSGLTYNEQFF. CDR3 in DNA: TGTGCCAGCAGTCTACCCTTGTCGGGGCTCACCTACAATGAGCAGTTCTTC.

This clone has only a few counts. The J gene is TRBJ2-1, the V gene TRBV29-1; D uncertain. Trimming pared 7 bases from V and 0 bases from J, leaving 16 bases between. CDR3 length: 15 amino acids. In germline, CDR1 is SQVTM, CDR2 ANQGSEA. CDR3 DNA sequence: TGCAGCGGTCATTCCACCGGCGACTCCTACAATGAGCAGTTCTTC. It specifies CSGHSTGDSYNEQFF.

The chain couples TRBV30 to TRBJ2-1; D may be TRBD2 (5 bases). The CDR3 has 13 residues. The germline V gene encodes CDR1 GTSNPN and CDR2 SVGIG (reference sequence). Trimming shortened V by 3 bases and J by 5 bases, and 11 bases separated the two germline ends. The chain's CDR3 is CAWRLSGNNEQFF. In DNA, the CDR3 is TGTGCCTGGAGGCTGAGCGGCAACAATGAGCAGTTCTTC.

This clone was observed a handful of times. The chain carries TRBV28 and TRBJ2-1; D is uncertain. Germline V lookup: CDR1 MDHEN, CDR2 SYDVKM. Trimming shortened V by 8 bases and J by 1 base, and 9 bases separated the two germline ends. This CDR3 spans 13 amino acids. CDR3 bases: TGTGCCAGCCTGGACCTATCCTACAATGAGCAGTTCTTC. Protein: CASLDLSYNEQFF.

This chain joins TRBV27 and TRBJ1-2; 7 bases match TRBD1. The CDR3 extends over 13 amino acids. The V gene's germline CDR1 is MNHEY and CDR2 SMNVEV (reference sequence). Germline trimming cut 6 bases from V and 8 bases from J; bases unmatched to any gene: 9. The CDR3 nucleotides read TGTGCCAGCAGGGGCGAGGGGGCGGAGGGCTACACCTTC. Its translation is CASRGEGAEGYTF.

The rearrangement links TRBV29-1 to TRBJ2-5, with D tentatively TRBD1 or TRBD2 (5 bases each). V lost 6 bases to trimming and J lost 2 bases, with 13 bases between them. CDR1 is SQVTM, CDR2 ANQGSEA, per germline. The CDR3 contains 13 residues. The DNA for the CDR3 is TGCAGCGTCCCGGGACCAAGACAAGAGACCCAGTACTTC. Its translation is CSVPGPRQETQYF.

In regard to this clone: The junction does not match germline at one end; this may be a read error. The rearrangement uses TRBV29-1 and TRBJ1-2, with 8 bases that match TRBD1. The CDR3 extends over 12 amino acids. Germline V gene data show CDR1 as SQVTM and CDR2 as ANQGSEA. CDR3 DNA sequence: TGCAGCTTTTGGACAGGGAGCTATGGTTACACCTTC. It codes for CSFWTGSYGYTF.

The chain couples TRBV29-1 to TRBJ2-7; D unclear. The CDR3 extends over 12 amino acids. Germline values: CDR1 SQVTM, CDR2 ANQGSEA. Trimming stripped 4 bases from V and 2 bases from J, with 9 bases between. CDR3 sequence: CSVGGLTYEQYF. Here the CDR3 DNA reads TGCAGCGTTGGTGGGCTGACCTACGAGCAGTACTTC.

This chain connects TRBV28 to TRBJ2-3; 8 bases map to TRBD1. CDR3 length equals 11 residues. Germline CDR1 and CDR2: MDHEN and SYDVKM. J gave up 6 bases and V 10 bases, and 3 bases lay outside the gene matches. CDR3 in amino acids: CAIQGDDTQYF. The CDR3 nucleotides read TGTGCCATACAGGGGGACGATACGCAGTATTTT. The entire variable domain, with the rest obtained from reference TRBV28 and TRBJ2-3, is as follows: DVKVTQSSRYLVKRTGEKVFLECVQDMDHENMFWYRQDPGLGLRLIYFSYDVKMKEKGDIPEGYSVSREKKERFSLILESASTNQTSMYLCAIQGDDTQYFGPGTRLTVL.

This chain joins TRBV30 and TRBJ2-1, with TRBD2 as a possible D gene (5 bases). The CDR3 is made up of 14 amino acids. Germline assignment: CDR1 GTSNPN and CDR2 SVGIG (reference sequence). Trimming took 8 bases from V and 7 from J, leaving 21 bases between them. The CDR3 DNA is TGTGCCACTACACGGGCGGGTGAAGTTAATGAGCAGTTCTTC. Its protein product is CATTRAGEVNEQFF.

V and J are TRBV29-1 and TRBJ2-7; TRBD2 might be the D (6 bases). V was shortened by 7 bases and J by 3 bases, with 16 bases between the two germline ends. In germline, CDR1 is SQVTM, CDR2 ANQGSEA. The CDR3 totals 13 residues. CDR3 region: CSAAGGEFYEQYF. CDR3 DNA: TGCAGCGCCGCCGGAGGGGAGTTCTACGAGCAGTACTTC.

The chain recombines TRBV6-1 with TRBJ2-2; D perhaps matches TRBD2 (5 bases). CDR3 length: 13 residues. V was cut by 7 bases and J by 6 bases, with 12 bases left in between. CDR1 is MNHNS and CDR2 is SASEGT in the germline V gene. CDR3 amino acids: CASTREDAGELFF. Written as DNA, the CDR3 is TGTGCCAGCACACGGGAAGACGCCGGGGAGCTGTTTTTT.

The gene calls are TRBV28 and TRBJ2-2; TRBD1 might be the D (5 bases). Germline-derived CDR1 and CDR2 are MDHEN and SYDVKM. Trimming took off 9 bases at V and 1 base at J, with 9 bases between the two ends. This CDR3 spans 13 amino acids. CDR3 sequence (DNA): TGTGCCAGTGGACAACTGAACACCGGGGAGCTGTTTTTT. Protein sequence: CASGQLNTGELFF.

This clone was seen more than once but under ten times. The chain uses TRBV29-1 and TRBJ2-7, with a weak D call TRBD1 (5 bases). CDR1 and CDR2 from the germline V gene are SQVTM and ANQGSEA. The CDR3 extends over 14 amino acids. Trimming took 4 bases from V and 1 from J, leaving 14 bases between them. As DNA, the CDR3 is TGCAGCGTTGTTCCAGGGCTTGGGTCCTACGAGCAGTACTTC. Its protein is CSVVPGLGSYEQYF.

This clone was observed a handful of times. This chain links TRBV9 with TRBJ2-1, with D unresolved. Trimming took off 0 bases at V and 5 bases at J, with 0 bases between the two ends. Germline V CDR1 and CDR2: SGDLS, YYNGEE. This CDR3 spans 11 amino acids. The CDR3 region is CASSVDNEQFF. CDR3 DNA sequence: TGTGCCAGCAGCGTAGACAATGAGCAGTTCTTC.

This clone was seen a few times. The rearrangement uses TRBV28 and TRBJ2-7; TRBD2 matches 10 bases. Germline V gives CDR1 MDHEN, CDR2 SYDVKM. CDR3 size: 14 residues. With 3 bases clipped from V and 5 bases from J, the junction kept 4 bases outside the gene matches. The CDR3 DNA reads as TGTGCCAGCAGTTTCACTAGCGGGGCCAACGAGCAGTACTTC. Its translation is CASSFTSGANEQYF. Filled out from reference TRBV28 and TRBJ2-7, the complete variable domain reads DVKVTQSSRYLVKRTGEKVFLECVQDMDHENMFWYRQDPGLGLRLIYFSYDVKMKEKGDIPEGYSVSREKKERFSLILESASTNQTSMYLCASSFTSGANEQYFGPGTRLTVT.

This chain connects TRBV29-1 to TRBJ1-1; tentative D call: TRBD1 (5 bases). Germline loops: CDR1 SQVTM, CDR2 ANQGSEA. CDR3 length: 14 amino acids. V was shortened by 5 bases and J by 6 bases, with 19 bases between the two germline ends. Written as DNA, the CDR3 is TGCAGCGTTCCTCTCCGGGGCCAGGGACCTGAAGCTTTCTTT. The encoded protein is CSVPLRGQGPEAFF.

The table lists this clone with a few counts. The DNA of the CDR3 is TGCAGCGCCCCCGGCCTCGGGGACGAGCAGTACTTC. This translates into CSAPGLGDEQYF. The chain employs TRBV29-1 and TRBJ2-7; D might be TRBD2 (5 bases). V gave up 7 bases and J gave up 5 bases, with 15 bases separating them. CDR3 length: 12 residues. In germline, CDR1 is SQVTM, CDR2 ANQGSEA.

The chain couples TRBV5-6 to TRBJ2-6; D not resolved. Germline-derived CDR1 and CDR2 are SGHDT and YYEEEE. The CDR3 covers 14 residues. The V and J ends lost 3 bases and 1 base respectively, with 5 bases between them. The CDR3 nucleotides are TGTGCCAGCAGCTGGGGATCTGGGGCCAACGTCCTGACTTTC. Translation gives CASSWGSGANVLTF.